One and the same sample provided the 19 T cell receptor beta chains below, sequenced in a study of cytomegalovirus exposure and HLA in healthy donors (TCRdb year 2017). Library preparation employed the immunoSEQ multiplex PCR assay. For the multiplex PCR, a mixture combining 60 forward primers for TCR Vbeta segments and 13 reverse primers for TCR Jbeta segments was used. TCRdb provides this immuneACCESS table in a form limited to in-frame rearrangements. Some clones are lacking; in checked studies, under half of them reflect an unresolved V gene, and why the rest are absent is not known. The sample data list around 190,000 clones, and roughly 77% of these were observed just once. The leading ten clones occupy about 1.6% of the sample. Sequenced input: PBMCs. The receptor source for this set is a woman aged 45-65 years in good health and CMV-seronegative.

This clone has more than one count but fewer than ten. The chain is built from TRBV4-1 and TRBJ2-3, with 13 bases matching TRBD2. This CDR3 is 15 amino acids long. Germline V gene lookup returns CDR1 MGHRA and CDR2 YSYEKL. With V trimmed by 5 bases and J by 4 bases, 3 bases remained unmatched. The CDR3, as DNA: TGCGCCAGCAGCAGAGGACTAGCGGGAGCAGATACGCAGTATTTT. Translating gives CASSRGLAGADTQYF.

The chain recombines TRBV28 with TRBJ2-5; 11 bases match TRBD1. From germline, CDR1 is MDHEN and CDR2 SYDVKM. CDR3 size: 16 residues. V shed 1 base and J 2 bases; nucleotides not matched to a gene: 3. The CDR3 region has the DNA TGTGCCAGCAGTTTATTGGGGACAGGGGGACAAGAGACCCAGTACTTC. It encodes CASSLLGTGGQETQYF. The whole variable domain, remainder taken from reference TRBV28 and TRBJ2-5, is DVKVTQSSRYLVKRTGEKVFLECVQDMDHENMFWYRQDPGLGLRLIYFSYDVKMKEKGDIPEGYSVSREKKERFSLILESASTNQTSMYLCASSLLGTGGQETQYFGPGTRLLVL.

This clone has only a few counts. V gene TRBV6-1 combines with J gene TRBJ1-5, with a possible D match to TRBD1 (6 bases). Between the trimmed V and J ends, which lost 6 bases and 6 bases, there was a span of 12 bases. The CDR3 has 13 residues. CDR1 is MNHNS, CDR2 SASEGT, per germline. Here the CDR3 reads CASSTGNLQPQHF. The CDR3 nucleotides read TGTGCCAGCAGCACAGGGAATCTTCAGCCCCAGCATTTT.

In this sample, this clone turned up a few times. The chain is built from TRBV9 and TRBJ2-2; D may be TRBD2 (5 bases). This CDR3 has 15 amino acids. The V gene's germline CDR1 is SGDLS and CDR2 YYNGEE. Trimming left V 3 bases short and J 4 bases short, with 13 bases between. The CDR3 is CASSALAGLTGELFF. CDR3 DNA: TGTGCCAGCAGCGCCCTAGCAGGCCTCACCGGGGAGCTGTTTTTT.

This clone came up once. This chain connects TRBV6-5 to TRBJ1-2, with 8 nucleotides matching TRBD1. CDR1 MNHEY and CDR2 SVGAGI come from the germline V gene. The CDR3 length is 16 residues. V dropped 4 bases and J dropped 4; count of bases not matched to a gene: 11. CDR3 loop: CASSSFPGGARYGYTF. The CDR3 nucleotides read TGTGCCAGCAGTTCCTTCCCAGGGGGCGCCCGCTATGGCTACACCTTC.

The chain employs TRBV6-5 and TRBJ1-6; D not certain. Trimming removed 2 bases at V and 4 bases at J, with 12 bases between. Looked up from germline, CDR1 is MNHEY and CDR2 is SVGAGI. The CDR3 runs 16 residues. The chain's CDR3 is CASSYGIRGYNSPLHF. As DNA, the CDR3 is TGTGCCAGCAGTTACGGGATTCGGGGTTATAATTCACCCCTCCACTTT.

This clone appeared once. The gene calls are TRBV5-1 and TRBJ2-7, with 10 bases identical to TRBD2. CDR1 and CDR2 from the germline V gene are SGHRS and YFSETQ. CDR3 length equals 14 residues. Trimming cost V 2 bases and J 4 bases; bases outside gene matches: 3. CDR3 coding DNA: TGCGCCAGCAGCTTAGCGGGAGGGCTGTACGAGCAGTACTTC. It specifies CASSLAGGLYEQYF.

The J gene is TRBJ2-2, the V gene TRBV5-4, with D unclear. From germline, CDR1 is SGHNT and CDR2 YYREEE (reference sequence). The CDR3 is 16 residues long. Trimming pared 4 bases from V and 1 base from J, leaving 14 bases between. As DNA, the CDR3 is TGTGCCAGCAGCCCGCCTCCTACGGGGAACACCGGGGAGCTGTTTTTT. Translated: CASSPPPTGNTGELFF. Combining the CDR3 with reference TRBV5-4 and TRBJ2-2 gives the whole variable domain ETGVTQSPTHLIKTRGQQVTLRCSSQSGHNTVSWYQQALGQGPQFIFQYYREEENGRGNFPPRFSGLQFPNYSSELNVNALELDDSALYLCASSPPPTGNTGELFFGEGSRLTVL.

This clone was observed a single time. The chain is built from TRBV11-2 and TRBJ1-2; D is possibly TRBD1 (6 bases). The V end lost 0 bases, the J end lost 3 bases, and 14 bases lay between the germline ends. Germline V gives CDR1 SGHAT, CDR2 FQNNGV. CDR3 length equals 16 residues. The chain's CDR3 is CASSLDRGGRDYGYTF. As DNA, the CDR3 is TGTGCCAGCAGCTTAGATCGAGGGGGACGGGACTATGGCTACACCTTC.

V and J are TRBV29-1 and TRBJ1-4; 7 bases are shared with TRBD1. In germline, CDR1 is SQVTM, CDR2 ANQGSEA. The CDR3 is made up of 16 amino acids. J was trimmed by 0 bases and V by 6 bases; bases with no gene match: 10. The CDR3 protein is CSVPDGQAATNEKLFF. In DNA, the CDR3 is TGCAGCGTACCCGACGGACAGGCTGCAACTAATGAAAAACTGTTTTTT.

The rearrangement links TRBV15 to TRBJ1-5; D ambiguous. The germline V gene has CDR1 LNHNV and CDR2 YYDKDF (reference sequence). Trimming cost V 1 base and J 3 bases, with 7 bases left between them. CDR3 length: 14 residues. In DNA, the CDR3 is TGTGCCACCAGCAGAGCGGGTTTCAATCAGCCCCAGCATTTT. Amino acids: CATSRAGFNQPQHF. The full variable domain, with the rest looked up from reference TRBV15 and TRBJ1-5, is DAMVIQNPRYQVTQFGKPVTLSCSQTLNHNVMYWYQQKSSQAPKLLFHYYDKDFNNEADTPDNFQSRRPNTSFCFLDIRSPGLGDTAMYLCATSRAGFNQPQHFGDGTRLSIL.

The rearrangement uses TRBV11-1 and TRBJ2-5; 7 nucleotides line up with TRBD1. Germline CDR1 reads SGHAT; CDR2 reads FQDESV (reference sequence). This CDR3 contains 14 residues. Unmatched junction bases numbered 7, after V lost 5 bases and J lost 4 bases. The DNA for the CDR3 is TGTGCCAGCAGCGGTCACAGGGGAAGAGAGACCCAGTACTTC. Translation: CASSGHRGRETQYF.

V is TRBV11-3 and J is TRBJ2-1, with 10 bases fitting TRBD1. Per germline, CDR1 SGHNT and CDR2 YENEEA. The CDR3 has 16 residues. The ends lost 6 bases at V and 9 bases at J; junction bases unmatched: 14. The CDR3 protein is CASSSHRTGGEGEQFF. CDR3 DNA sequence: TGTGCCAGCAGTTCCCATCGGACAGGGGGAGAGGGTGAGCAGTTCTTC.

The chain carries TRBV19 and TRBJ2-5, with 9 bases fitting TRBD1. Trimming cost V 5 bases and J 5 bases; bases outside gene matches: 6. Germline CDR1 and CDR2: LNHDA and SQIVND (reference sequence). The CDR3 consists of 14 residues. The CDR3 region is CASSVTGGSETQYF. The DNA for the CDR3 is TGTGCCAGTAGTGTGACAGGGGGGAGTGAGACCCAGTACTTC.

The gene calls are TRBV27 and TRBJ2-7; D is perhaps TRBD2 (5 bases). The CDR3 is 15 residues long. Trimming pared 6 bases from V and 4 bases from J, leaving 19 bases between. Germline CDR1 reads MNHEY; CDR2 reads SMNVEV (reference sequence). The DNA of the CDR3 is TGTGCCAGCAGCCCTAGACTACTCCATGCTTACGAGCAGTACTTC. This sequence encodes CASSPRLLHAYEQYF.

The rearrangement links TRBV6-6 to TRBJ2-7, with a tentative D call TRBD1 (6 bases). V lost 2 bases and J 0 bases, leaving 14 bases between the germline ends. The CDR3 is made up of 16 amino acids. Per the germline V gene, CDR1 is MNHNY and CDR2 is SVGAGI (reference sequence). In DNA form, the CDR3 reads TGTGCCAGCAGTTACCCCAGGGGAATCAACTCCTACGAGCAGTACTTC. Amino acids: CASSYPRGINSYEQYF.

The chain is built from TRBV7-2 and TRBJ2-3; 7 nucleotides line up with TRBD2. Germline V lookup: CDR1 SGHTA, CDR2 FQGNSA. V trimming: 5 bases; J trimming: 0 bases; junction bases outside the gene matches: 5. The CDR3 covers 15 residues. The CDR3 region has the DNA TGTGCCAGCAGCCCTATAGCGGGTAGCACAGATACGCAGTATTTT. It codes for CASSPIAGSTDTQYF.

The chain links TRBV15 to TRBJ2-1, with 9 bases matching TRBD2. With V trimmed by 4 bases and J by 7 bases, 8 bases remained unmatched. From germline, CDR1 is LNHNV and CDR2 YYDKDF (reference sequence). There are 15 residues in the CDR3. CDR3 loop: CATSTGVAGVNEQFF. For the CDR3, the DNA is TGTGCCACCAGCACGGGGGTAGCGGGAGTAAATGAGCAGTTCTTC. Together with reference TRBV15 and TRBJ2-1, the CDR3 gives the full variable domain: DAMVIQNPRYQVTQFGKPVTLSCSQTLNHNVMYWYQQKSSQAPKLLFHYYDKDFNNEADTPDNFQSRRPNTSFCFLDIRSPGLGDTAMYLCATSTGVAGVNEQFFGPGTRLTVL.

The V call is TRBV5-6, the J call TRBJ2-1; TRBD2 matches 10 bases. CDR1 and CDR2 from the germline V gene are SGHDT and YYEEEE. CDR3 size: 15 residues. J gave up 2 bases and V 2 bases, and 1 base lay outside the gene matches. The CDR3 DNA follows: TGTGCCAGCAGCTTCAGCGGGGGGGCCTACAATGAGCAGTTCTTC. Its translation: CASSFSGGAYNEQFF.